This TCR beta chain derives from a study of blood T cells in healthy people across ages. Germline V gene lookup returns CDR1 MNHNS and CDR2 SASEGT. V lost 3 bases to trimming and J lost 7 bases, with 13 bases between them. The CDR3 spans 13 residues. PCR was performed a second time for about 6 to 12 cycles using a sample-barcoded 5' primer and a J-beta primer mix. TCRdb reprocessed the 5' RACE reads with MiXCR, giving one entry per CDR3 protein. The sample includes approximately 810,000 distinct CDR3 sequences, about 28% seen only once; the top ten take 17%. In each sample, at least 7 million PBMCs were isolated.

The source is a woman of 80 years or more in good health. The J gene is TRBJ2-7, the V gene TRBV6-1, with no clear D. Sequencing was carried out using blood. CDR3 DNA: TGTGCCAGCAGTGAGTCCCGAATACGGGAGCAGTACTTC. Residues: CASSESRIREQYF.